Listed below are T cell receptor beta chains from one sample, sequenced in a study of blood T cell repertoires in COVID-19. Sequencing was performed with immunoSEQ multiplex PCR; in TCRdb, only in-frame clones are kept and a portion is missing. This repertoire shows tens of thousands of clones, around 90% found once; its top ten account for roughly 1.3%. The specimen sequenced was peripheral blood. The receptors derive from a man aged 55 to 70 with acute or convalescent COVID-19. Both conserved end residues are part of each CDR3. D genes are given only for firm matches. Expanded clones are given a class, and other clones once, few, many or no size at all.

D gene: NA; clone size: NA; J gene: TRBJ2-2; V gene: TRBV24-1; CDR3 protein: CATSDPRDLAGELFF; CDR3 DNA: TGTGCCACCAGTGACCCGCGGGATCTGGCCGGGGAGCTGTTTTTT
D gene: TRBD1; clone size: NA; J gene: TRBJ1-2; V gene: TRBV2; CDR3 protein: CASRETGTGVLNGYTF; CDR3 DNA: TGTGCCAGCAGAGAAACCGGGACAGGGGTATTGAATGGCTACACCTTC
D gene: NA; clone size: few; J gene: TRBJ1-2; V gene: TRBV6-2/TRBV6-3; CDR3 protein: CASSSQDNYGYTF; CDR3 DNA: TGTGCCAGCAGCTCACAGGACAACTATGGCTACACCTTC
D gene: TRBD2; clone size: NA; J gene: TRBJ2-2; V gene: TRBV5-1; CDR3 protein: CASSLGLAGGPGELFF; CDR3 DNA: TGCGCCAGCAGCCTCGGACTAGCGGGGGGGCCAGGGGAGCTGTTTTTT
D gene: NA; clone size: NA; J gene: TRBJ1-6; V gene: TRBV11-2; CDR3 protein: CASSLISGEPLHF; CDR3 DNA: TGTGCCAGCAGCTTAATCTCGGGGGAGCCCCTCCACTTT
D gene: TRBD1; clone size: once; J gene: TRBJ1-1; V gene: TRBV5-1; CDR3 protein: CASSYTGGAESTEAFF; CDR3 DNA: TGCGCCAGCAGCTATACAGGGGGCGCCGAGAGCACTGAAGCTTTCTTT
D gene: NA; clone size: NA; J gene: TRBJ1-1; V gene: TRBV6-4; CDR3 protein: CASSEQENTEAFF; CDR3 DNA: TGTGCCAGCAGTGAGCAGGAGAACACTGAAGCTTTCTTT
D gene: TRBD2; clone size: NA; J gene: TRBJ2-2; V gene: TRBV19; CDR3 protein: CASESPSGTGELFF; CDR3 DNA: TGTGCCAGCGAGTCGCCTAGCGGCACCGGGGAGCTGTTTTTT
D gene: TRBD1; clone size: NA; J gene: TRBJ1-1; V gene: TRBV19; CDR3 protein: CASSTNRGFVNTEAFF; CDR3 DNA: TGTGCCAGTAGTACTAACAGGGGTTTTGTGAACACTGAAGCTTTCTTT
D gene: NA; clone size: NA; J gene: TRBJ1-5; V gene: TRBV21-1; CDR3 protein: CASSKRDTTNQPQHF; CDR3 DNA: TGTGCCAGCAGCAAACGGGACACCACTAATCAGCCCCAGCATTTT
D gene: TRBD1; clone size: NA; J gene: TRBJ1-1; V gene: TRBV18; CDR3 protein: CASSATGSGTEAFF; CDR3 DNA: TGTGCCAGCTCAGCGACAGGGTCGGGGACTGAAGCTTTCTTT